The 30 T cell receptor beta chains listed next were all sequenced from one sample in a study of shared clonotypes between healthy human individuals. Data came from immunoSEQ multiplex PCR; TCRdb stores just in-frame clones and leaves some out. Of 450,000 or so clones in the sample, approximately 80% are singletons; the top ten hold 12%. Sequenced input: PBMCs. The receptors derive from a woman aged 40 to 50 in good health. Some clones in this sample may be carry-over from other donors' samples.

About this clone: Other DNA sequences in this sample translate to the same CDR3. The chain carries TRBV18 and TRBJ1-2; D might be TRBD1 (6 bases). V was cut by 3 bases and J by 3 bases, with 11 bases left in between. This CDR3 region has 14 residues. Germline-derived CDR1 and CDR2 are KGHSH and LQKENI. The CDR3 DNA is TGTGCCAGCTCACCGACAGGAGGGGACTATGGCTACACCTTC. This gives the protein CASSPTGGDYGYTF.

The sample holds one count of this clone. Other DNA sequences of this sample code for an identical CDR3. V and J are TRBV30 and TRBJ2-5; D unresolved. CDR1 and CDR2 (germline): GTSNPN, SVGIG (reference sequence). The CDR3 runs to 13 residues. V lost 0 bases to trimming and J lost 2 bases, with 7 bases between them. The chain's CDR3 is CAWSVGRQETQYF. In nucleotides, the CDR3 is TGTGCCTGGAGTGTAGGCAGACAAGAGACCCAGTACTTC.

The chain employs TRBV28 and TRBJ2-7; D gene uncertain. CDR3 length: 14 residues. Per the germline V gene, CDR1 is MDHEN and CDR2 is SYDVKM. V lost 6 bases to trimming and J lost 2 bases, with 14 bases between them. The CDR3 here is CASRPPGLTYEQYF. The CDR3 bases are TGTGCCAGCAGGCCCCCTGGGCTAACCTACGAGCAGTACTTC.

The V and J genes are TRBV6-6 and TRBJ2-1; TRBD2 aligns across 7 bases. The CDR3 extends over 15 amino acids. After removal of 5 bases from V and 5 bases from J, the junction contained 9 bases not matched to a gene. The V gene's germline CDR1 is MNHNY and CDR2 SVGAGI (reference sequence). In nucleotides, the CDR3 is TGTGCCAGCAGTAATACAGCGGGAATAAACAATGAGCAGTTCTTC. Protein sequence: CASSNTAGINNEQFF.

This chain uses TRBV15 with TRBJ2-1; 11 bases are shared with TRBD2. The CDR3 runs 16 residues. J gave up 7 bases and V 0 bases, and 5 bases lay outside the gene matches. Germline V gives CDR1 LNHNV, CDR2 YYDKDF (reference sequence). CDR3 region: CATSRDLAGGSNEQFF. In DNA form, the CDR3 reads TGTGCCACCAGCAGAGACCTAGCGGGAGGAAGTAATGAGCAGTTCTTC.

The chain links TRBV18 to TRBJ1-5; D is unclear. There are 17 residues in the CDR3. Trimming cost V 3 bases and J 2 bases, with 17 bases left between them. Germline V CDR1 and CDR2: KGHSH, LQKENI. The CDR3 coding sequence is TGTGCCAGCTCACCTCAAAACCGGGAGGTAGGCAATCAGCCCCAGCATTTT. As protein: CASSPQNREVGNQPQHF.

This clone was detected only a few times. The V gene is TRBV20-1, the J gene TRBJ1-1; D gene unclear. V was clipped by 2 bases and J by 7 bases, with 8 bases between them. From germline, CDR1 is DFQATT and CDR2 SNEGSKA (reference sequence). This CDR3 is 11 amino acids long. CDR3 residues: CSARKTLEAFF. The CDR3 coding sequence is TGCAGTGCTAGAAAGACCCTTGAAGCTTTCTTT.

Note on this clone: A read error likely explains this, since a far larger clone differs by one base. The chain joins TRBV6-1 to TRBJ2-1; 12 nucleotides agree with TRBD2. The CDR3 has 17 amino acids. V was pared by 3 bases and J by 6 bases, with 9 bases of the junction left unmatched. Per germline, CDR1 MNHNS and CDR2 SASEGT. Here the CDR3 reads CASSDTGLAGWGNEQFF. The CDR3 DNA reads TGTGCCAGCAGTGACACCGGACTAGCGGGGTGGGGCAATGAGCAGTTCTTC.

The rearrangement uses TRBV14 and TRBJ1-5; perhaps TRBD1 as D (5 bases). Germline V gene lookup returns CDR1 SGHDN and CDR2 FVKESK. Trimming left V 2 bases short and J 2 bases short, with 10 bases between. The CDR3 length is 15 residues. The CDR3: CASSQSGAGNQPQHF. In DNA, the CDR3 is TGTGCCAGCAGCCAAAGTGGGGCTGGCAATCAGCCCCAGCATTTT. Filled out from reference TRBV14 and TRBJ1-5, the complete variable domain reads EAGVTQFPSHSVIEKGQTVTLRCDPISGHDNLYWYRRVMGKEIKFLLHFVKESKQDESGMPNNRFLAERTGGTYSTLKVQPAELEDSGVYFCASSQSGAGNQPQHFGDGTRLSIL.

This chain joins TRBV6-5 and TRBJ1-2; D ambiguous. With 5 bases removed from V and 2 bases from J, the gap between germline ends came to 12 bases. Germline CDR1 reads MNHEY; CDR2 reads SVGAGI. CDR3 size: 14 residues. CDR3 DNA: TGTGCCAGCAGTCTCACAACCCGGAACTATGGCTACACCTTC. It encodes CASSLTTRNYGYTF.

V is TRBV27 and J is TRBJ2-5, with D uncertain. The germline V and J ends were trimmed by 8 bases and 2 bases, with 12 bases remaining between them. CDR1 and CDR2 from the germline V gene are MNHEY and SMNVEV (reference sequence). The CDR3 runs to 13 residues. The CDR3 is CASAAGRQETQYF. CDR3 bases: TGTGCCAGCGCCGCCGGACGGCAAGAGACCCAGTACTTC.

This clone was detected a few times. V gene TRBV18 combines with J gene TRBJ1-4; no clear D gene. CDR3 size: 15 residues. The V gene's germline CDR1 is KGHSH and CDR2 LQKENI. V was pared by 3 bases and J by 0 bases, with 8 bases between. CDR3 in DNA: TGTGCCAGCTCACCCCGCCGCGCAACTAATGAAAAACTGTTTTTT. This translates into CASSPRRATNEKLFF.

Only one count was recorded for this clone. This sequence joins TRBV5-4 and TRBJ2-3, with 10 nucleotides matching TRBD2. CDR1 is SGHNT and CDR2 is YYREEE in the germline V gene (reference sequence). The junction had 3 bases not matched to a gene; V was cut back by 1 base and J by 4 bases. The CDR3 runs to 15 residues. In DNA, the CDR3 is TGTGCCAGCAGCTTGAGGCTAGCGGGAGCAGATACGCAGTATTTT. It specifies CASSLRLAGADTQYF.

Concerning this clone itself: The likely explanation is a read error, given a far larger clone one base away. The genes are TRBV5-8 and TRBJ1-6; TRBD1 might be the D (6 bases). Germline CDR1 and CDR2: SGHTS and YDEGEE. CDR3 size: 14 residues. The V and J ends lost 6 bases and 8 bases respectively, with 15 bases between them. The CDR3 reads CASNLQGGDSPLHF. CDR3 nucleotides: TGTGCCAGCAACCTACAGGGAGGGGATTCACCCCTCCACTTT.

The chain uses TRBV7-2 and TRBJ2-2, with TRBD2 identical over 12 bases. The CDR3 is 15 residues long. V shed 4 bases, J shed 7 bases, and the junction held 4 bases outside the gene matches. Germline assignment: CDR1 SGHTA and CDR2 FQGNSA. CDR3 bases: TGTGCCAGCAGCTGGACTAGCGGGAATAACGGGGAGCTGTTTTTT. This translates into CASSWTSGNNGELFF. The full variable domain, rest sourced from reference TRBV7-2 and TRBJ2-2, is GAGVSQSPSNKVTEKGKDVELRCDPISGHTALYWYRQSLGQGLEFLIYFQGNSAPDKSGLPSDRFSAERTGGSVSTLTIQRTQQEDSAVYLCASSWTSGNNGELFFGEGSRLTVL.

J is TRBJ1-5 and V is TRBV30, with D unclear. The germline V gene encodes CDR1 GTSNPN and CDR2 SVGIG (reference sequence). V gave up 0 bases and J gave up 0 bases, with 9 bases separating them. CDR3 length: 15 residues. DNA of the CDR3: TGTGCCTGGAGTGTAGGGCTAAATAGCAATCAGCCCCAGCATTTT. It yields the protein CAWSVGLNSNQPQHF.

The rearrangement joins TRBV5-4 to TRBJ2-1; 10 nucleotides agree with TRBD2. Unmatched junction bases numbered 3, after V lost 3 bases and J lost 3 bases. From germline, CDR1 is SGHNT and CDR2 YYREEE (reference sequence). The CDR3 has 15 amino acids. This chain's CDR3 is CASSSSGSFYNEQFF. The DNA for the CDR3 is TGTGCCAGCAGCTCTAGCGGGAGTTTCTACAATGAGCAGTTCTTC.

The sample holds one count of this clone. The rearrangement links TRBV28 to TRBJ1-4, with 7 bases fitting TRBD1. The CDR3 sequence is 15 residues long. CDR1 is MDHEN and CDR2 is SYDVKM in the germline V gene. The V and J ends lost 1 base and 4 bases, in that order; junction bases with no gene match: 3. Here the CDR3 reads CASSLSQGNNEKLFF. In nucleotides, the CDR3 is TGTGCCAGCAGTTTATCACAGGGGAATAATGAAAAACTGTTTTTT.

The chain links TRBV19 to TRBJ2-1, with 13 nucleotides matching TRBD2. The V gene end was trimmed by 9 bases and the J gene end by 4 bases; junction bases not matched to a gene: 9. The V gene's germline CDR1 is LNHDA and CDR2 SQIVND (reference sequence). The CDR3 loop spans 16 amino acids. The CDR3 loop reads CASRTGTSGTYNEQFF. For the CDR3, the DNA is TGTGCCAGCAGAACCGGGACTAGCGGGACATACAATGAGCAGTTCTTC. The whole variable domain, filled in from reference TRBV19 and TRBJ2-1, reads DGGITQSPKYLFRKEGQNVTLSCEQNLNHDAMYWYRQDPGQGLRLIYYSQIVNDFQKGDIAEGYSVSREKKESFPLTVTSAQKNPTAFYLCASRTGTSGTYNEQFFGPGTRLTVL.

This clone was detected once. The V call is TRBV6-5, the J call TRBJ2-5, with TRBD1 as a possible D gene (5 bases). V dropped 3 bases and J dropped 3 bases, with 14 bases sitting between them. Per the germline V gene, CDR1 is MNHEY and CDR2 is SVGAGI. This CDR3 spans 15 amino acids. The CDR3 DNA reads TGTGCCAGCAGTTATTCCTACAGGTCAGAAGAGACCCAGTACTTC. Translation gives CASSYSYRSEETQYF.

The chain recombines TRBV5-1 with TRBJ2-7; 7 bases map to TRBD1. The V and J ends lost 3 bases and 2 bases, in that order; junction bases with no gene match: 17. The germline gives CDR1 SGHRS, CDR2 YFSETQ. The CDR3 extends over 18 amino acids. In nucleotides, the CDR3 is TGCGCCAGCAGCTCCCAACCCCCCTCCCTGGGACAGACCTACGAGCAGTACTTC. Encoded protein: CASSSQPPSLGQTYEQYF. The entire variable domain, with the rest obtained from reference TRBV5-1 and TRBJ2-7, is as follows: KAGVTQTPRYLIKTRGQQVTLSCSPISGHRSVSWYQQTPGQGLQFLFEYFSETQRNKGNFPGRFSGRQFSNSRSEMNVSTLELGDSALYLCASSSQPPSLGQTYEQYFGPGTRLTVT.

This clone was detected ten times or more. The chain carries TRBV20-1 and TRBJ2-3; D is uncertain. V lost 6 bases and J lost 2, with 6 bases in between. CDR3 length equals 11 residues. Germline values: CDR1 DFQATT, CDR2 SNEGSKA (reference sequence). CDR3 sequence (DNA): TGCAGTGCCCCCTCCACAGATACGCAGTATTTT. It specifies CSAPSTDTQYF.

Regarding this clone: A far bigger clonotype differs at one base, so this is likely a read error. The J gene is TRBJ1-5, the V gene TRBV4-3; D not certain. Germline loops: CDR1 LGHNA, CDR2 YSLEER. The CDR3 is made up of 16 amino acids. The ends were cut back, 1 base at V and 3 bases at J, with 13 bases in the middle. Here the CDR3 DNA reads TGCGCCAGCAGCCAAGGTTGTAACGGAGTCAATCAGCCCCAGCATTTT. This sequence encodes CASSQGCNGVNQPQHF.

The genes are TRBV11-2 and TRBJ1-5; D unresolved. Trimming removed 0 bases at V and 4 bases at J, with 10 bases between. This CDR3 is built from 15 residues. CDR1 and CDR2 from the germline V gene are SGHAT and FQNNGV. CDR3 region: CASSLDLVENQPQHF. The CDR3 DNA reads TGTGCCAGCAGCTTAGATCTCGTGGAAAATCAGCCCCAGCATTTT. The full variable domain, rest sourced from reference TRBV11-2 and TRBJ1-5, is EAGVAQSPRYKIIEKRQSVAFWCNPISGHATLYWYQQILGQGPKLLIQFQNNGVVDDSQLPKDRFSAERLKGVDSTLKIQPAKLEDSAVYLCASSLDLVENQPQHFGDGTRLSIL.

As to this clone: This may arise from a read error, as a much more abundant clone is one base away. Other DNA sequences in this sample translate to the same CDR3. The chain links TRBV18 to TRBJ2-7; 9 nucleotides agree with TRBD1. The CDR3 consists of 14 residues. V lost 6 bases and J lost 2; bases outside the gene matches: 5. Germline V lookup: CDR1 KGHSH, CDR2 LQKENI. CDR3 sequence reads: CASSPGTGPYEQYF. Here the CDR3 DNA reads TGTGCCAGCTCTCCCGGGACAGGGCCCTACGAGCAGTACTTC.

In its sample, this clone was seen a few times. The same CDR3 is also encoded by other DNA sequences in this sample. The chain employs TRBV13 and TRBJ1-1, with 7 bases lining up with TRBD1. The CDR3 extends over 14 amino acids. The V gene's germline CDR1 is PRHDT and CDR2 FYEKMQ (reference sequence). The junction had 3 bases not matched to a gene; V was cut back by 4 bases and J by 1 base. DNA for the CDR3: TGTGCCAGCAGCTGGGGACAGCCGAACACTGAAGCTTTCTTT. Its translation is CASSWGQPNTEAFF. The full variable domain, its missing parts supplied by reference TRBV13 and TRBJ1-1, is AAGVIQSPRHLIKEKRETATLKCYPIPRHDTVYWYQQGPGQDPQFLISFYEKMQSDKGSIPDRFSAQQFSDYHSELNMSSLELGDSALYFCASSWGQPNTEAFFGQGTRLTVV.

This clone was detected ten times or more. Other DNA sequences in this specimen translate into the identical CDR3. J is TRBJ2-2 and V is TRBV6-5, with D possibly TRBD2 on 5 matching bases. There are 15 residues in the CDR3. Germline CDR1 reads MNHEY; CDR2 reads SVGAGI. The V end was cut by 5 bases, the J end by 0 bases, with 10 bases between. The CDR3 region has the DNA TGTGCCAGCAGTATCCGGACTGCGAACACCGGGGAGCTGTTTTTT. Translation gives CASSIRTANTGELFF.

This clone was found many times. V gene TRBV2 combines with J gene TRBJ2-3; no clear D. The CDR3 runs 13 residues. V lost 3 bases and J lost 5, with 9 bases in between. Germline CDR1 SNHLY, CDR2 FYNNEI. CDR3 DNA sequence: TGTGCCAGCAGTGAGGGAAACAGAGATACGCAGTATTTT. Amino acids: CASSEGNRDTQYF.

This clone was seen just once. This sequence joins TRBV4-1 and TRBJ2-3, with D maybe TRBD1 (5 bases). Trimming stripped 0 bases from V and 11 bases from J, with 12 bases between. The germline V gene encodes CDR1 MGHRA and CDR2 YSYEKL. This CDR3 region has 13 residues. The DNA of the CDR3 is TGCGCCAGCAGCCAAGATCCTGGGGCCCTGCAGTATTTT. Translating gives CASSQDPGALQYF.

The chain recombines TRBV28 with TRBJ1-1; D is unclear. Germline lookup yields CDR1 MDHEN and CDR2 SYDVKM. The CDR3 totals 13 residues. Trimming stripped 4 bases from V and 0 bases from J, with 6 bases between. The CDR3 DNA is TGTGCCAGCAGTTCCATAATGAACACTGAAGCTTTCTTT. Amino acids: CASSSIMNTEAFF.